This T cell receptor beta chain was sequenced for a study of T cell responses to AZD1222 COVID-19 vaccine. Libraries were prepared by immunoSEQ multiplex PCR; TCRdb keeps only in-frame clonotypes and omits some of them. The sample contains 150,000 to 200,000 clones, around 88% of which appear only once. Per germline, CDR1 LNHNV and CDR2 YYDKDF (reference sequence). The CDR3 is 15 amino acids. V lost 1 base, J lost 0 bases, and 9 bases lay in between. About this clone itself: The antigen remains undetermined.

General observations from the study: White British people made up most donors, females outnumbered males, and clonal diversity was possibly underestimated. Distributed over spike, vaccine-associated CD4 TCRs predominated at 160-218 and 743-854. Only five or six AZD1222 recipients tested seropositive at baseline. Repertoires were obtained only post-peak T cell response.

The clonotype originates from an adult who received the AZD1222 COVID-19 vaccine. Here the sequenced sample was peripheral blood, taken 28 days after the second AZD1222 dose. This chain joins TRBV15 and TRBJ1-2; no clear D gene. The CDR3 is CATSRAGLTNYGYTF. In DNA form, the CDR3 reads TGTGCCACCAGCAGAGCCGGGCTCACTAACTATGGCTACACCTTC.